This paragraph covers one T cell receptor (beta chain) sequence. Participant ages covered roughly 18 to 89 years across 24 US areas. The entry originates in a study of blood T cell repertoires in COVID-19. The overall study: From the United States, Italy and Spain came samples of acute and convalescent COVID-19.

In the original processing: Amplification of reference gene primers provided the estimated nucleated cell counts. Using immunoSEQ multiplex PCR, the repertoire was profiled, and TCRdb retains in-frame clones only, with some absent. D and trimming come from the DNA, and the V and J calls and clone size come from that table. The sample contains 200,000 to 250,000 clones, roughly four fifths of which appear only once. V lost 2 bases to trimming and J lost 15 bases; unmatched junction nucleotides: 12. This CDR3 is built from 13 residues. In germline, CDR1 is GTSNPN, CDR2 SVGIG (reference sequence). The chain combines TRBV30 with TRBJ2-1; 8 nucleotides align to TRBD2. Sequencing used PBMCs or T cells enriched from blood (not recorded which). The clonotype originates from a woman between 40 and 55 years old with acute COVID-19. CDR3 in DNA: TGTGCCTGGAGTAACCTAGTGGGGACTAGGGTGTTCTTC. As protein: CAWSNLVGTRVFF.